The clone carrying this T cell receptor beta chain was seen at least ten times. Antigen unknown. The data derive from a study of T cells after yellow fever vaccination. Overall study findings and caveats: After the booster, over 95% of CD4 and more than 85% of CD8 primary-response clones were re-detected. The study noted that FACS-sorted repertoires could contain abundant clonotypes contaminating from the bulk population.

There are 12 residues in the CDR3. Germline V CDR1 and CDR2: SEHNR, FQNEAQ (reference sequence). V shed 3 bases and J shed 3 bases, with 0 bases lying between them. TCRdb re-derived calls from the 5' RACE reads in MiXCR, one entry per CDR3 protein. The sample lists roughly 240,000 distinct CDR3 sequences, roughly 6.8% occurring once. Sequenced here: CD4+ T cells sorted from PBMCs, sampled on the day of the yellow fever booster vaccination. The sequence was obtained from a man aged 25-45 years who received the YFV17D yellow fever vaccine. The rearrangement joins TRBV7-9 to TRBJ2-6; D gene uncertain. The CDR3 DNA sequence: TGTGCCAGCAGCTTTGGGGCCAACGTCCTGACTTTC. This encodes CASSFGANVLTF.